These 19 T cell receptor beta chains were all obtained from the same sample, sequenced in a study of OX40 agonist ivuxolimab in advanced cancers. Method: immunoSEQ multiplex PCR; TCRdb's copy keeps in-frame clones and lacks some. Of roughly 64,000 clones in the sample, under 90% were seen once. The sequences come from CD4+ or CD8+ T cells sorted from blood, collected in a trial of the OX40 agonist ivuxolimab. The receptors shown here come from an adult with an advanced solid tumor such as melanoma, head and neck, liver or kidney cancer.

On this clone: One junction end disagrees with the germline gene, perhaps due to a read error. This specimen includes other DNA sequences encoding the same CDR3. The chain uses TRBV7-7 and TRBJ2-2; D perhaps matches TRBD1 (6 bases). Germline assignment: CDR1 SSHAT and CDR2 FNYEAQ (reference sequence). The CDR3 has 14 amino acids. The CDR3 here is CASSQEGVDGELFF. As DNA, the CDR3 is TGTGCTAGCAGCCAAGAGGGGGTAGATGGGGAGCTGTTTTTT.

The rearrangement joins TRBV28 to TRBJ2-1, with D possibly matching TRBD1 (6 bases). The CDR3 runs 13 residues. The germline V gene has CDR1 MDHEN and CDR2 SYDVKM. V was shortened by 8 bases and J by 3 bases, with 11 bases between the two germline ends. As DNA, the CDR3 is TGTGCCAGCTCCCTAGGGGGCTACAATGAGCAGTTCTTC. It yields the protein CASSLGGYNEQFF. The full variable domain, its missing parts supplied by reference TRBV28 and TRBJ2-1, is DVKVTQSSRYLVKRTGEKVFLECVQDMDHENMFWYRQDPGLGLRLIYFSYDVKMKEKGDIPEGYSVSREKKERFSLILESASTNQTSMYLCASSLGGYNEQFFGPGTRLTVL.

V usage is TRBV4-1 and J usage is TRBJ2-1; 10 nucleotides line up with TRBD2. Unmatched junction bases numbered 6, after V lost 5 bases and J lost 8 bases. CDR1 is MGHRA, CDR2 YSYEKL, per germline. CDR3 length: 14 amino acids. The CDR3 DNA is TGCGCCAGCAGCGGGACTAGCGCCGTCCATGAGCAGTTCTTC. Translating gives CASSGTSAVHEQFF.

This clone was found once. The chain uses TRBV5-1 and TRBJ1-2, with D perhaps matching TRBD1 (5 bases). Trimming removed 2 bases from V and 8 bases from J, with 10 bases in between. CDR3 size: 12 residues. CDR1 SGHRS and CDR2 YFSETQ come from the germline V gene. CDR3 loop: CASSLEGDGYTF. The CDR3 coding sequence is TGCGCCAGCAGCTTAGAAGGGGACGGCTACACCTTC.

The chain employs TRBV2 and TRBJ2-3; TRBD2 agrees at 10 bases. Germline V lookup: CDR1 SNHLY, CDR2 FYNNEI. This CDR3 has 14 amino acids. The ends lost 5 bases at V and 5 bases at J; junction bases unmatched: 4. The chain's CDR3 is CASSPRTSGDTQYF. In DNA, the CDR3 is TGTGCCAGCAGTCCCCGGACTAGCGGAGATACGCAGTATTTT.

The rearrangement links TRBV13 to TRBJ1-1, with 7 nucleotides matching TRBD1. V trimming: 1 base; J trimming: 5 bases; junction bases outside the gene matches: 4. The CDR3 is 14 residues long. Germline CDR1 is PRHDT and CDR2 is FYEKMQ (reference sequence). The CDR3 region has the DNA TGTGCCAGCAGCTTAGAAGGGGGCAAAACTGAAGCTTTCTTT. This translates into CASSLEGGKTEAFF. Full variable domain (missing parts from reference TRBV13 and TRBJ1-1): AAGVIQSPRHLIKEKRETATLKCYPIPRHDTVYWYQQGPGQDPQFLISFYEKMQSDKGSIPDRFSAQQFSDYHSELNMSSLELGDSALYFCASSLEGGKTEAFFGQGTRLTVV.

The rearrangement joins TRBV7-9 to TRBJ1-3, with D perhaps TRBD1 (5 bases). This CDR3 has 17 residues. V was cut by 0 bases and J by 4 bases, with 16 bases left in between. CDR1 is SEHNR, CDR2 FQNEAQ, per germline (reference sequence). The chain's CDR3 is CASSLADIRTGGNTIYF. CDR3 sequence (DNA): TGTGCCAGCAGCTTAGCGGACATTCGGACGGGCGGAAACACCATATATTTT.

This rearrangement joins TRBV18 to TRBJ2-1, with D tentatively TRBD1 or TRBD2 (6 bases each). CDR3 length: 15 amino acids. Trimming cost V 0 bases and J 6 bases, with 12 bases left between them. Germline V CDR1 and CDR2: KGHSH, LQKENI. CDR3 loop: CASSPPGGTLNEQFF. CDR3 nucleotide sequence: TGTGCCAGCTCACCACCAGGCGGGACACTCAATGAGCAGTTCTTC.

V is TRBV15 and J is TRBJ1-4; 8 nucleotides match TRBD1. Germline values: CDR1 LNHNV, CDR2 YYDKDF (reference sequence). The V segment lost 0 bases and the J segment 1 base; nucleotides outside the gene matches: 10. This CDR3 is 19 amino acids long. This CDR3 reads CATSRDVAGGAGTNEKLFF. The CDR3 bases are TGTGCCACCAGCAGAGATGTGGCAGGGGGCGCGGGAACTAATGAAAAACTGTTTTTT.

The rearrangement uses TRBV27 and TRBJ2-7; 10 bases line up with TRBD2. CDR1 MNHEY and CDR2 SMNVEV come from the germline V gene (reference sequence). V lost 3 bases to trimming and J lost 4 bases; unmatched junction nucleotides: 6. CDR3 size: 15 residues. The CDR3: CASSFAGLAYYEQYF. The DNA of the CDR3 is TGTGCCAGCAGTTTTGCGGGACTAGCGTATTACGAGCAGTACTTC.

Note on this clone: The sample carries other DNA sequences with the same CDR3. This chain links TRBV27 with TRBJ1-6; 9 nucleotides line up with TRBD1. The CDR3 runs to 14 residues. Germline lookup yields CDR1 MNHEY and CDR2 SMNVEV (reference sequence). V lost 3 bases to trimming and J lost 7 bases; unmatched junction nucleotides: 1. The CDR3 sequence is CASSLDRGNSPLHF. In nucleotides, the CDR3 is TGTGCCAGCAGTTTGGACAGGGGAAATTCACCCCTCCACTTT.

The genes are TRBV28 and TRBJ1-2; TRBD1 is a possible D gene (6 bases). Germline V CDR1 and CDR2: MDHEN, SYDVKM. CDR3 length: 14 amino acids. The V end was cut by 8 bases, the J end by 0 bases, with 13 bases between. The CDR3 is CASWRGGPNYGYTF. For the CDR3, the DNA is TGTGCCAGCTGGCGTGGGGGCCCTAACTATGGCTACACCTTC.

This clone appeared once. This chain uses TRBV6-5 with TRBJ1-3, with D unresolved. Trimming took 11 bases from V and 2 from J, leaving 10 bases between them. The CDR3 consists of 12 residues. Germline lookup yields CDR1 MNHEY and CDR2 SVGAGI. The CDR3 loop is CAAEGTGNTIYF. CDR3 sequence (DNA): TGTGCCGCGGAGGGCACTGGAAACACCATATATTTT.

This chain links TRBV2 with TRBJ2-1; D is perhaps TRBD1 or TRBD2 (5 bases each). The germline V and J ends were trimmed by 2 bases and 9 bases, with 14 bases remaining between them. Germline values: CDR1 SNHLY, CDR2 FYNNEI. The CDR3 runs 14 residues. In DNA, the CDR3 is TGTGCCAGCAGTGAATCTGGGGGAGTGGGTGAGCAGTTCTTC. Encoded protein: CASSESGGVGEQFF.

The V call is TRBV27, the J call TRBJ2-7, with unresolved D. V lost 4 bases to trimming and J lost 0 bases, with 7 bases between them. The length of the CDR3 is 13 residues. The germline V gene has CDR1 MNHEY and CDR2 SMNVEV (reference sequence). The chain's CDR3 is CASSSVSSYEQYF. The DNA of the CDR3 is TGTGCCAGCAGTTCGGTGAGCTCCTACGAGCAGTACTTC.

The J gene is TRBJ1-1, the V gene TRBV5-1; D gene unclear. Germline loops: CDR1 SGHRS, CDR2 YFSETQ. Trimming took off 5 bases at V and 2 bases at J, with 10 bases between the two ends. The CDR3 loop spans 13 amino acids. CDR3 coding DNA: TGCGCCAGCAGTGATGGGATTAACACTGAAGCTTTCTTT. It yields the protein CASSDGINTEAFF.

The chain employs TRBV30 and TRBJ2-7; D is possibly TRBD1 (6 bases). Germline V gene data show CDR1 as GTSNPN and CDR2 as SVGIG (reference sequence). The V end was cut by 0 bases, the J end by 0 bases, with 9 bases between. The CDR3 extends over 14 amino acids. The CDR3 loop reads CAWSVGTLSYEQYF. CDR3 nucleotide sequence: TGTGCCTGGAGTGTGGGGACACTCTCCTACGAGCAGTACTTC.

The gene calls are TRBV2 and TRBJ1-2; D might be TRBD1 (6 bases). The germline CDR1 and CDR2 sequences are SNHLY and FYNNEI. The V and J ends lost 8 bases and 8 bases respectively, with 15 bases between them. This CDR3 is built from 12 residues. CDR3 sequence (DNA): TGTGCCAGCCACGAGGGGGGCCGGGGCTACACCTTC. It is translated as CASHEGGRGYTF.

The rearrangement joins TRBV9 to TRBJ1-2; TRBD1 might be the D (6 bases). The CDR3 consists of 13 residues. Germline CDR1 SGDLS, CDR2 YYNGEE. The V gene lost 2 bases and the J gene lost 8 bases, with 13 bases spanning the gap. CDR3 nucleotides: TGTGCCAGCAGCGTGGGACAAATGGGCGGCTACACCTTC. Translating it yields CASSVGQMGGYTF.